This T cell receptor (beta chain) is drawn from a study of blood T cells in healthy people across ages. Study conclusions and caveats: It was the long-lived donors that had more naive CD4+ cells and higher diversity than aged donors.

Germline V gene data show CDR1 as SQVTM and CDR2 as ANQGSEA. The CDR3 is 14 residues long. Trimming pared 1 base from V and 4 bases from J, leaving 12 bases between. Together with a sample-barcoded 5' primer, a J-beta primer mix was included in a second PCR lasting about 6 to 11 cycles. Each cDNA was tagged by a template-switch adaptor containing 12 random nucleotides. One entry per CDR3 protein, called by TCRdb with MiXCR from the 5' RACE reads. The sample has about 970,000 distinct CDR3 sequences, 51% seen once. Remarks on this clonotype: Its antigen is as yet unknown.

Extraction yielded at least 6 micrograms of total RNA per sample. The sequence came from an older woman in good health. The chain employs TRBV29-1 and TRBJ2-3; TRBD2 is a possible D gene (5 bases). The material sequenced was blood. The CDR3 spells CSVEALEEADTQYF. For the CDR3, the DNA is TGCAGCGTTGAAGCATTGGAGGAAGCAGATACGCAGTATTTT.